The 10 T cell receptor beta chains below were found in one sample sequenced in a study of blood T cells in healthy people across ages. Alongside a J-beta primer mix, a sample-barcoded 5' primer served in a second PCR lasting about 7 to 12 cycles. TCRdb independently ran MiXCR on the 5' RACE reads; one entry per CDR3 protein. The sample lists 1.5 million to 2 million distinct CDR3 sequences; about two fifths were seen once. Sequenced input: blood. Receptor source: a human donor in good health.

The genes are TRBV7-9 and TRBJ2-2; D gene ambiguous. Trimming removed 5 bases at V and 4 bases at J, with 11 bases between. Germline V lookup: CDR1 SEHNR, CDR2 FQNEAQ (reference sequence). The CDR3 runs 14 residues. This CDR3 reads CASSRPQSTGELFF. In DNA, the CDR3 is TGTGCCAGCAGCCGACCGCAGAGCACCGGGGAGCTGTTTTTT.

The chain couples TRBV7-9 to TRBJ2-4; perhaps TRBD2 as D (6 bases). This CDR3 has 15 residues. Trimming removed 0 bases at V and 13 bases at J, with 19 bases between. Per germline, CDR1 SEHNR and CDR2 FQNEAQ (reference sequence). The CDR3 is CASSLAGRIGGEQYF. Written as DNA, the CDR3 is TGTGCCAGCAGCTTAGCGGGCCGAATAGGAGGGGAGCAGTACTTC.

This chain joins TRBV24-1 and TRBJ2-7, with TRBD1 identical over 9 bases. Germline-derived CDR1 and CDR2 are KGHDR and SFDVKD. V shed 6 bases, J shed 2 bases, and the junction held 7 bases outside the gene matches. The CDR3 is 15 residues long. The DNA for the CDR3 is TGTGCCACCAGTCCGACACAGGGGGCCCCCTACGAGCAGTACTTC. Its protein product is CATSPTQGAPYEQYF.

Regarding this clonotype: This may come from a read error, since a much larger clone is one base off. This chain uses TRBV6-5 with TRBJ2-7, with unresolved D. The V and J ends lost 6 bases and 6 bases respectively, with 15 bases between them. This CDR3 is 13 amino acids long. Germline CDR1 MNHEY, CDR2 SVGAGI. In DNA form, the CDR3 reads TGTGCCAGCAGGCCACCCCGGAGTATCGAGCAGTACTTC. Its protein is CASRPPRSIEQYF.

CDR3 residues: CASSQAVQGTYGYTF. CDR3 sequence (DNA): TGCGCCAGCAGCCAAGCGGTACAGGGGACATATGGCTACACCTTC. This chain connects TRBV4-3 to TRBJ1-2; 7 bases are a match to TRBD1. The V segment lost 1 base and the J segment 5 bases; nucleotides outside the gene matches: 7. This CDR3 is built from 15 residues. CDR1 is LGHNA, CDR2 YSLEER, per germline.

This clonotype was observed once. One end of the junction fails to match germline, which may point to a read error. The chain has TRBV20-1 and TRBJ1-2, with D unclear. Germline lookup yields CDR1 DFQATT and CDR2 SNEGSKA (reference sequence). The CDR3 sequence is 13 residues long. This CDR3 is CSARDGDSDGCTF. The CDR3 nucleotides read TGCAGTGCTAGAGACGGGGATTCGGATGGCTGCACCTTC.

This rearrangement joins TRBV29-1 to TRBJ1-1; D not resolved. The CDR3 runs to 13 residues. In germline, CDR1 is SQVTM, CDR2 ANQGSEA. Trimming removed 6 bases from V and 7 bases from J, with 18 bases in between. This CDR3 reads CSVQTNGVDEAFF. CDR3 DNA: TGCAGCGTGCAGACGAACGGGGTGGATGAAGCTTTCTTT. Supplemented by reference TRBV29-1 and TRBJ1-1, the full variable domain reads SAVISQKPSRDICQRGTSLTIQCQVDSQVTMMFWYRQQPGQSLTLIATANQGSEATYESGFVIDKFPISRPNLTFSTLTVSNMSPEDSSIYLCSVQTNGVDEAFFGQGTRLTVV.

This clonotype was detected only a few times. V gene TRBV5-1 combines with J gene TRBJ1-6; unclear D gene. Germline values: CDR1 SGHRS, CDR2 YFSETQ. The length of the CDR3 is 14 residues. V was clipped by 1 base and J by 7 bases, with 9 bases between them. The chain's CDR3 is CASSLSADNSPLHF. The CDR3, as DNA: TGCGCCAGCAGCTTGTCGGCAGACAATTCACCCCTCCACTTT.

This clonotype was seen more than once but under ten times. V and J are TRBV4-3 and TRBJ2-4; TRBD2 aligns across 7 bases. This CDR3 region has 18 residues. J gave up 13 bases and V 0 bases, and 21 bases lay outside the gene matches. CDR1 is LGHNA, CDR2 YSLEER, per germline. CDR3 in DNA: TGCGCCAGCAGCCAAGATTATGATGGGGCGGGGGTTACTCTAGAGCAGTACTTC. It translates to CASSQDYDGAGVTLEQYF.

The V gene is TRBV5-1, the J gene TRBJ1-2, with D perhaps TRBD1 (6 bases). The CDR3 loop spans 20 amino acids. V lost 4 bases and J lost 3, with 31 bases in between. CDR1 is SGHRS and CDR2 is YFSETQ in the germline V gene. The CDR3 coding sequence is TGCGCCAGCAGCCCACCCTCTTCTGGGGGCAGGAGAGTTCTGGACTATGGCTACACCTTC. Translated, it gives CASSPPSSGGRRVLDYGYTF. The complete variable domain, with remaining parts taken from reference TRBV5-1 and TRBJ1-2, reads KAGVTQTPRYLIKTRGQQVTLSCSPISGHRSVSWYQQTPGQGLQFLFEYFSETQRNKGNFPGRFSGRQFSNSRSEMNVSTLELGDSALYLCASSPPSSGGRRVLDYGYTFGSGTRLTVV.